This T cell receptor beta chain was documented in a study of blood T cell repertoires in COVID-19. Study summary: Acute and convalescent COVID-19 specimens originated in the United States, Italy and Spain. PBMCs, B-cell-depleted T cells, or T cells were the source of the cDNA or gDNA that made up the material.

As processed by the authors: For nucleated cells, counts were estimated from reference gene primer amplification. The assay was immunoSEQ multiplex PCR, and TCRdb's table has in-frame clones only and misses some. V, J and clone size are taken as reported in that table, and D and trimming were inferred from the DNA itself. This sample yields more than 250,000 clones, of which over 75% are seen a single time; 1% belongs to the top ten. Germline CDR1 LGHNA, CDR2 YNFKEQ. V trimming: 1 base; J trimming: 10 bases; junction bases outside the gene matches: 13. The CDR3 length is 17 residues. Sequencing was done on a sample of peripheral blood. The chain uses TRBV4-2 and TRBJ1-4, with 9 bases identical to TRBD1. The sequence derives from a man over 45 with active or convalescent COVID-19. The CDR3 loop is CASSQGHLGQGGGKLFF. CDR3 nucleotides: TGTGCCAGCAGCCAAGGGCACCTGGGACAGGGCGGTGGAAAACTGTTTTTT.